The sequence of this T cell receptor beta chain was determined in a study of blood T cells in healthy people across ages (dated by TCRdb to between 2015 and 2017). For the wider study: In model experiments, roughly one uniquely barcoded TCR beta cDNA molecule per two T cells was captured by template switching. The study measured age-related changes in TCR beta repertoire diversity using deep sequencing normalized with unique cDNA molecular identifiers. The donors were divided into four age groups: young (average 16 years), middle-aged (approximately 41), aged (approximately 59) and long-lived (roughly 82). To avoid experimental bias, donors of different ages were distributed randomly across sequencing lanes. For two donors (one aged 18 to 30 and one aged 80 or older), the study analyzed two additional independent replicas of 1 million unique cDNA reads from the same blood draw.

Based on the germline V gene, the CDR1 and CDR2 sequences are LGHNA and YSLEER. V loses 0 bases, J loses 0 bases, and the germline ends lie 8 bases apart. Measured from the cysteine to the phenylalanine, the CDR3 is 15 residues long. Only CDR3 DNA remains: 45 bases, in frame from the first base. Points on this clonotype: Its antigen remains undetermined. Qualities for individual bases were not recorded, and no much larger clone is one base off.

The donors were roughly 40 Caucasian individuals from Russia, aged roughly 6 to 90 years, who were systemically healthy. Each donor gave 9 to 10 milliliters of peripheral blood, collected into EDTA-treated Vacutainer tubes. PBMCs were isolated by Ficoll-Paque density-gradient centrifugation, with at least 6.5 million obtained per sample. Trizol reagent was used to extract total RNA from PBMCs, with at least 6 micrograms per sample. For every donor, flow cytometry on a PBMC aliquot measured the percentage of naive CD45RAhigh/CD27high T cells. Libraries came from 5' RACE. Sequenced using an Illumina HiSeq 2500. A second PCR of roughly 6 to 11 cycles was run with a J-beta primer mix and a sample-barcoded 5' primer. A unique molecular identifier was introduced onto each TCR beta cDNA molecule by a template-switch 5' adaptor carrying 12 random nucleotides. Each sample yielded at least 2.5 million CDR3-containing paired-end reads. First-strand cDNA synthesis was performed from all RNA using the Mint cDNA synthesis kit, with priming by a TRBC-specific oligonucleotide. Following uracil-DNA glycosylase treatment, a first 18-cycle PCR with universal primers M1SS and BC2_uni_R was performed on all cDNA. The authors' analysis ran thus. For normalization, 1 million high-quality reads were randomly selected from each sample, with every read carrying a distinct molecular identifier. Instead of being binned into consensus sequences, reads with shared molecular identifiers were discarded. MiTCR, set to a Q25 quality threshold and the strictest error-elimination algorithm, was used for CDR3 identification, clonotype clustering and error correction. A nonparametric unseen species model with Euler transformation was used to estimate a lower bound on total TCR beta diversity. TCRdb reprocessed the public reads (quality trimming at Q25 with fastp, clone calling with MiXCR) and kept in-frame beta chains. CDR3 protein duplicates are merged, each entry listing the most common genes and DNA. The V and J calls shown here were made by TCRdb, not taken from the authors' results. This sample gives under 2,000,000 distinct CDR3 sequences in total; approximately 50% of them show up just once. The top ten clonotypes cover approximately 2.1% of the sample.

General conclusions and limits of the study: Because profiling used bulk unsorted PBMCs, naive and antigen-experienced compartments could not be compared conclusively. Estimates of total diversity based on one million sequenced T cells were considered lower bounds and underestimates. Observed TCR beta diversity per million T cells fell roughly linearly with age, and a significant reduction was already apparent by age around 40. Observed TCR beta diversity correlated strongly with the percentage of naive T cells measured by flow cytometry. Compared with the aged group, more naive CD4+ T cells, fewer expanded clones and increased TCR diversity were shown by the long-lived group, suggesting age selection. The CMV infection status of donors was not known, potentially confounding age-related changes in expanded clonotypes.

The sequence derives from a woman aged 40 to 50 in good health. The chain couples TRBV4-3 to TRBJ1-1; the D gene lacks a confident call. The sample comprised blood. Here is the DNA: TGCGCCAGCAGCCAAGATAACAGCTTGAACACTGAAGCTTTCTTT. The resulting protein is CASSQDNSLNTEAFF.